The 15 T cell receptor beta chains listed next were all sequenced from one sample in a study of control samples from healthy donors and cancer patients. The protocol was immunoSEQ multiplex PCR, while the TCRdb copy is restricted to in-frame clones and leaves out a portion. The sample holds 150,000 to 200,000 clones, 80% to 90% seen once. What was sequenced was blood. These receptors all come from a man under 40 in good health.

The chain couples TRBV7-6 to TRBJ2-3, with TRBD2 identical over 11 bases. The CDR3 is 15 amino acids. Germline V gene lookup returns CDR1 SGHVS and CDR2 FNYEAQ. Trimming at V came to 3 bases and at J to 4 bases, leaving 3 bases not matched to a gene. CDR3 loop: CASSFSGGDADTQYF. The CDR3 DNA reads TGTGCCAGCAGCTTTAGCGGGGGGGATGCAGATACGCAGTATTTT.

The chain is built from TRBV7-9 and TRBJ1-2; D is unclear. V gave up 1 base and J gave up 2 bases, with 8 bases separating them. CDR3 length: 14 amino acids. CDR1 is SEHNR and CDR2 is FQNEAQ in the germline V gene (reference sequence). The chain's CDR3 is CASSLGPANYGYTF. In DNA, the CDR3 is TGTGCCAGCAGCTTAGGTCCGGCCAACTATGGCTACACCTTC.

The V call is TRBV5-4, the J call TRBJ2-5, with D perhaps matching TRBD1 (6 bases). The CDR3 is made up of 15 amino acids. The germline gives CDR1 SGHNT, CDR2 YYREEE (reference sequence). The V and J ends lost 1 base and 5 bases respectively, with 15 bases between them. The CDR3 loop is CASSLIAGTPETQYF. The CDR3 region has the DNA TGTGCCAGCAGCTTGATAGCAGGGACACCCGAGACCCAGTACTTC.

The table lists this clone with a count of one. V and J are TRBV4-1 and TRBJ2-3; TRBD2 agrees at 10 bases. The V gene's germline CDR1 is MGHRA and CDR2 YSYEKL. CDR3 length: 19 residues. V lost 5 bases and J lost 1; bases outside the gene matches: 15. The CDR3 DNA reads TGCGCCAGCAGCGCACCTGGGACTAGCGTACGGTCCGGCACAGATACGCAGTATTTT. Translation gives CASSAPGTSVRSGTDTQYF.

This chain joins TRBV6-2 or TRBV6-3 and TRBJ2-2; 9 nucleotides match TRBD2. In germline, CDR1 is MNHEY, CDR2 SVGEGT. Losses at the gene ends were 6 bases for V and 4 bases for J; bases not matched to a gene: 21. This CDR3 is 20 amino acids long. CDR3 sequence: CASSLKVGSGGLRVTGELFF. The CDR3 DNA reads TGTGCCAGCAGCTTAAAAGTTGGCAGCGGGGGGCTCCGGGTCACCGGGGAGCTGTTTTTT.

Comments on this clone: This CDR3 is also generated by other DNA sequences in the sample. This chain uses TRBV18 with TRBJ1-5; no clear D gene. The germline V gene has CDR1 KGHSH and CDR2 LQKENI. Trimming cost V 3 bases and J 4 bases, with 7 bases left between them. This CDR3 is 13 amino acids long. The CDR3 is CASSPDRNQPQHF. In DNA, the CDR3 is TGTGCCAGCTCACCGGACCGAAATCAGCCCCAGCATTTT.

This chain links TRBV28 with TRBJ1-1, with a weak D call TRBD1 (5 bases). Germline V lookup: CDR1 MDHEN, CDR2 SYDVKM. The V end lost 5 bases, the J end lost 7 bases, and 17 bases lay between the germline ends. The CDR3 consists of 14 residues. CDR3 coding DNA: TGTGCCAGCAGTCCCCGACAGACTTTGATTGAAGCTTTCTTT. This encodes CASSPRQTLIEAFF.

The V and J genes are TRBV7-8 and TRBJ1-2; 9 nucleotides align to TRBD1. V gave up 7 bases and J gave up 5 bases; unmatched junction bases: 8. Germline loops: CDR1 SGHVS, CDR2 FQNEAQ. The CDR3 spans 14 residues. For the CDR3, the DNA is TGTGCCAGCAACGTAGGGACAGGGAGGTATGGCTACACCTTC. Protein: CASNVGTGRYGYTF.

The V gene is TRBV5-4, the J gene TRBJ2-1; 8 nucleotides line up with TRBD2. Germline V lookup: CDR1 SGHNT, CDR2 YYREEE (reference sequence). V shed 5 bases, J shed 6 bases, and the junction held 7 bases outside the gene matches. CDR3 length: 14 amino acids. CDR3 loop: CASSLGGAGNEQFF. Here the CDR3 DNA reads TGTGCCAGCAGTCTCGGGGGGGCCGGCAATGAGCAGTTCTTC.

The CDR3 region is CASSLPGQDEQYF. The CDR3 DNA is TGCGCCAGCAGCTTGCCGGGACAGGACGAGCAGTACTTC. The chain recombines TRBV5-1 with TRBJ2-7, with TRBD1 identical over 8 bases. The germline V gene encodes CDR1 SGHRS and CDR2 YFSETQ. The V segment lost 1 base and the J segment 5 bases; nucleotides outside the gene matches: 2. The CDR3 has 13 amino acids.

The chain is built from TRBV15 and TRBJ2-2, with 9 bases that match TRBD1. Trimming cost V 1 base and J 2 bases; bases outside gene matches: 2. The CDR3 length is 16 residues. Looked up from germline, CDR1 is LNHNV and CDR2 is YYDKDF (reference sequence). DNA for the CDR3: TGTGCCACCAGCAGAGGGGACAGGGCAAACACCGGGGAGCTGTTTTTT. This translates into CATSRGDRANTGELFF.

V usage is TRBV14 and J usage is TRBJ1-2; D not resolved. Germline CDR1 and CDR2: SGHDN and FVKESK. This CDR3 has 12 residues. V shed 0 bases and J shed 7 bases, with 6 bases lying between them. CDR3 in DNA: TGTGCCAGCAGCCAAGAGAGAGGTGGCTACACCTTC. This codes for CASSQERGGYTF.

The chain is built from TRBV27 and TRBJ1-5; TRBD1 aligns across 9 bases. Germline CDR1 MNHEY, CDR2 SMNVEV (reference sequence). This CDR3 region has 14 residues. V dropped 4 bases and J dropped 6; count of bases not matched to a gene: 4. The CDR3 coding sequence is TGTGCCAGCAGTTCTACAGGGGGCCCTCAGCCCCAGCATTTT. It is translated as CASSSTGGPQPQHF.

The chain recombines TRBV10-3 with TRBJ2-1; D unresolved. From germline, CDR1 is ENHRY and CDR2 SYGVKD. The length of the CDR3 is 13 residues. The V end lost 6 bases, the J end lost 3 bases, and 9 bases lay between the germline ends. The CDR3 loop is CAIRTIDYNEQFF. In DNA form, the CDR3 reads TGTGCCATCAGAACGATTGACTACAATGAGCAGTTCTTC.

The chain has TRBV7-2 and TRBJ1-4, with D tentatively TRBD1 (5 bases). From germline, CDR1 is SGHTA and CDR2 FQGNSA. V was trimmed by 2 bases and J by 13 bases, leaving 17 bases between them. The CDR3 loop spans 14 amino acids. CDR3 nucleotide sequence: TGTGCCAGCAGCTTATCTATTGCGCTGGGGGGACTGTTTTTT. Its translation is CASSLSIALGGLFF.